Presented here are 8 T cell receptor beta chains from one specimen sequenced in a study of T cells in localized non-small cell lung cancer. Profiled with immunoSEQ multiplex PCR; TCRdb holds only in-frame clones, not every one. The table records fewer than 25,000 clones, 85% to 90% of them present only once. Sequences were derived from PBMCs, sampled before any cancer treatment. The receptors were sampled from a man aged 40 to 69 with stage II lung adenocarcinoma.

The table lists this clone with a count of one. The genes are TRBV6-5 and TRBJ2-5; tentatively, D is TRBD1 (5 bases). The CDR3 spans 14 residues. CDR1 is MNHEY and CDR2 is SVGAGI in the germline V gene. The V end was cut by 7 bases, the J end by 2 bases, with 14 bases between. The chain's CDR3 is CASKRGRPQETQYF. CDR3 nucleotide sequence: TGTGCCAGCAAAAGGGGCCGTCCTCAAGAGACCCAGTACTTC.

The rearrangement links TRBV18 to TRBJ2-1; possibly TRBD2 for D (5 bases). Per germline, CDR1 KGHSH and CDR2 LQKENI. The germline V and J ends were trimmed by 3 bases and 7 bases, with 13 bases remaining between them. The length of the CDR3 is 14 residues. The CDR3 DNA is TGTGCCAGCTCACCGGTGAGAGGGCATAATGAGCAGTTCTTC. Translating it yields CASSPVRGHNEQFF. The whole variable domain, filled in from reference TRBV18 and TRBJ2-1, reads NAGVMQNPRHLVRRRGQEARLRCSPMKGHSHVYWYRQLPEEGLKFMVYLQKENIIDESGMPKERFSAEFPKEGPSILRIQQVVRGDSAAYFCASSPVRGHNEQFFGPGTRLTVL.

The chain links TRBV12-5 to TRBJ2-5, with unresolved D. Germline CDR1 is LGHNT and CDR2 is FRNRAP. The CDR3 consists of 11 residues. V was clipped by 3 bases and J by 3 bases, with 2 bases between them. The CDR3 DNA reads TGTGCTAGTGGTTTTAAAGAGACCCAGTACTTC. Its protein product is CASGFKETQYF.

The chain carries TRBV2 and TRBJ2-2; tentative D call: TRBD1 (6 bases). V lost 3 bases and J 9 bases, leaving 20 bases between the germline ends. This CDR3 is built from 16 residues. Germline values: CDR1 SNHLY, CDR2 FYNNEI. CDR3 protein: CASSDPTTGIIRELFF. In nucleotides, the CDR3 is TGTGCCAGCAGTGACCCGACAACAGGGATCATTCGGGAGCTGTTTTTT.

The chain joins TRBV9 to TRBJ2-5, with 9 nucleotides matching TRBD1. Germline-derived CDR1 and CDR2 are SGDLS and YYNGEE. This CDR3 comprises 15 residues. The trim removed 5 bases at V and 1 base at J, leaving 6 bases unmatched. In nucleotides, the CDR3 is TGTGCCAGCAGTAACCGGGACAGGGCCCAAGAGACCCAGTACTTC. Residues: CASSNRDRAQETQYF.

The V and J genes are TRBV19 and TRBJ2-1; D not certain. There are 12 residues in the CDR3. Between the trimmed V and J ends, which lost 2 bases and 9 bases, there was a span of 8 bases. The germline V gene encodes CDR1 LNHDA and CDR2 SQIVND (reference sequence). CDR3 protein: CASSIPRGEQFF. CDR3 nucleotide sequence: TGTGCCAGTAGTATACCCCGAGGTGAGCAGTTCTTC.

This clone occurred a few times. V is TRBV2 and J is TRBJ2-2, with D possibly matching TRBD1 (5 bases). The CDR3 is 15 residues long. The germline V and J ends were trimmed by 6 bases and 0 bases, with 11 bases remaining between them. Germline lookup yields CDR1 SNHLY and CDR2 FYNNEI. In DNA, the CDR3 is TGTGCCAGCAGAAGGGGCACCGCGAACACCGGGGAGCTGTTTTTT. Translated, it gives CASRRGTANTGELFF.

The chain employs TRBV9 and TRBJ2-7; a possible D gene is TRBD2 (6 bases). Looked up from germline, CDR1 is SGDLS and CDR2 is YYNGEE. This CDR3 comprises 14 residues. Between the trimmed V and J ends, which lost 4 bases and 2 bases, there was a span of 13 bases. The CDR3 DNA reads TGTGCCAGCAGCACAGGACTAAATACCTACGAGCAGTACTTC. Amino acids: CASSTGLNTYEQYF.